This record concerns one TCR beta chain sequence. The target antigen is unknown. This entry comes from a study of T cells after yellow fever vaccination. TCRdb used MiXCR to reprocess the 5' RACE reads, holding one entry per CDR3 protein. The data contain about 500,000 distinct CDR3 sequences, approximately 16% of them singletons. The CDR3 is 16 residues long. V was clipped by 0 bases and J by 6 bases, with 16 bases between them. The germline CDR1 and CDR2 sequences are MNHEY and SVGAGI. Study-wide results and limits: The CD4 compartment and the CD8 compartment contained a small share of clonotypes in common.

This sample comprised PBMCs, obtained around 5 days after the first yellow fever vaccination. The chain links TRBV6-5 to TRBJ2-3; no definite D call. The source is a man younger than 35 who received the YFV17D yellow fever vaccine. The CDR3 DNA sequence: TGTGCCAGCAGTTACTCGAAATCGGCCCCTCGGGATACGCAGTATTTT. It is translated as CASSYSKSAPRDTQYF.